This T cell receptor beta chain was observed in a study of CD8 T cells in Susac syndrome. RNA in amounts of about 0.45 to 1 ug was reverse transcribed with random hexamers. One entry per CDR3 protein results from TCRdb running MiXCR on the immunoSEQ multiplex PCR reads. The data contain fewer than 350,000 distinct CDR3 sequences, 90% to 95% of them singletons. This clonotype was observed a few times. A read error may account for a junction end that differs from germline. CDR1 is SSHAT and CDR2 is FNYEAQ in the germline V gene (reference sequence). The CDR3 is 14 residues long. This chain joins TRBV7-7 and TRBJ2-3, with 9 nucleotides matching TRBD1. Sequencing input: CD4+ T cells from PBMCs. The clonotype comes from a human donor with multiple sclerosis. In DNA, the CDR3 is TGTGCTAGCAGCTTCGGGACAGGGACAGATACGCAGTATTTT. Translated: CASSFGTGTDTQYF.